This T cell receptor (beta chain) appears in the sequencing data of a study of blood T cells in healthy people across ages. The CDR3 consists of 16 residues. V shed 5 bases, J shed 7 bases, and the junction held 9 bases outside the gene matches. CDR1 and CDR2 (germline): SGHTA, FQGNSA. Alongside a J-beta primer mix, a sample-barcoded 5' primer served in a second PCR lasting about 7 to 11 cycles. CDR3-containing paired-end reads numbered at least 3 million in each sample. TCRdb reprocessed the 5' RACE reads via MiXCR and lists one record per CDR3 protein. This sample has approximately 800,000 distinct CDR3 sequences, with about 25% found just once. This sample also belongs to another study, concerning T cells of mothers and their children.

This clonotype was sampled from a boy aged 5-17 years in good health. Specimen: blood. The chain uses TRBV7-2 and TRBJ2-3; 13 nucleotides align to TRBD2. The CDR3 nucleotides are TGTGCCAGCAGCCCAGGACTAGCGGGGGTTTTAAATACGCAGTATTTT. Translated, it gives CASSPGLAGVLNTQYF.